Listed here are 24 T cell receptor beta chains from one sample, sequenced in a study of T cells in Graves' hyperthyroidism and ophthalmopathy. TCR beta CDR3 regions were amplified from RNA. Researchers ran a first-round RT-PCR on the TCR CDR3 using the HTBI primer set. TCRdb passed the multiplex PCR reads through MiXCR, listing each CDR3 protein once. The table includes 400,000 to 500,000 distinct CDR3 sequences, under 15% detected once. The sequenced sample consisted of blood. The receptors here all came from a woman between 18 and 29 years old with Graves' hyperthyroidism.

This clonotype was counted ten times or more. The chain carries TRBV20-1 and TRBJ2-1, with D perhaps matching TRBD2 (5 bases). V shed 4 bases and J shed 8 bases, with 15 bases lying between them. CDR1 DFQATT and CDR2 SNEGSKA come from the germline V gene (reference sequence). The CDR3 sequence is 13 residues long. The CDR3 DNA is TGCAGTGCTAACGGGGTAGGGTGGTATGAGCAGTTCTTC. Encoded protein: CSANGVGWYEQFF.

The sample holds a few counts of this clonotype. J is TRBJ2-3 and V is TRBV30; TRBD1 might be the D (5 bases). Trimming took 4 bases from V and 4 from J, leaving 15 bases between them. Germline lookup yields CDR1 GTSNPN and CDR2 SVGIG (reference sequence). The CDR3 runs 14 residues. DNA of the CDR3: TGTGCCTGGATCCCCGGCAGGGTTGCAGATACGCAGTATTTT. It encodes CAWIPGRVADTQYF. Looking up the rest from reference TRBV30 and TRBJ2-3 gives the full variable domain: SQTIHQWPATLVQPVGSPLSLECTVEGTSNPNLYWYRQAAGRGLQLLFYSVGIGQISSEVPQNLSASRPQDRQFILSSKKLLLSDSGFYLCAWIPGRVADTQYFGPGTRLTVL.

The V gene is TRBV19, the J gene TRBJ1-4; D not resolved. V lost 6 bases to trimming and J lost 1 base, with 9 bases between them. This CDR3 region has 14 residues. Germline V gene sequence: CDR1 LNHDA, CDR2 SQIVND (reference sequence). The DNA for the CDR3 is TGTGCCAGTAGGAAGGAGGGAACTAATGAAAAACTGTTTTTT. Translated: CASRKEGTNEKLFF.

The CDR3 region has the DNA TGTGCCAGCAGCCACCCAGACAGGCCAAACACCGGGGAGCTGTTTTTT. Its protein product is CASSHPDRPNTGELFF. The chain links TRBV3-1 to TRBJ2-2, with D perhaps matching TRBD1 (6 bases). V lost 3 bases and J lost 2, with 13 bases in between. The CDR3 loop spans 16 amino acids. Per the germline V gene, CDR1 is LGHDT and CDR2 is YNNKEL (reference sequence).

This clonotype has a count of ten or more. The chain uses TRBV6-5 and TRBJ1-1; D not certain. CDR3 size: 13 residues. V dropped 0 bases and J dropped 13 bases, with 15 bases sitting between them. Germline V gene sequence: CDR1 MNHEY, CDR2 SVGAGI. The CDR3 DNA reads TGTGCCAGCAGTTACTCCAGAGACATCCCGCGTTTCTTT. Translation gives CASSYSRDIPRFF.

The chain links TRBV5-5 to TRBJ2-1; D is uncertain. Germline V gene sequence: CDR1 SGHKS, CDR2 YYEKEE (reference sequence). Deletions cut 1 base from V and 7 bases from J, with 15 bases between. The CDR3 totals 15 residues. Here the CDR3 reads CASSLKLSPSNEQFF. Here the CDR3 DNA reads TGTGCCAGCAGCTTGAAATTGTCCCCCAGTAATGAGCAGTTCTTC.

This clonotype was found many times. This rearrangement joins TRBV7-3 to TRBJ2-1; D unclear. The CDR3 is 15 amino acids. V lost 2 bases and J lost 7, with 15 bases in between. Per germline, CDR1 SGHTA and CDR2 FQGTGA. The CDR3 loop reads CASSLVSSLANEQFF. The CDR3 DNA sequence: TGTGCCAGCAGCTTAGTTAGTTCCTTAGCAAATGAGCAGTTCTTC. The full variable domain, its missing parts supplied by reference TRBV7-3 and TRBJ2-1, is GAGVSQTPSNKVTEKGKYVELRCDPISGHTALYWYRQSLGQGPEFLIYFQGTGAADDSGLPNDRFFAVRPEGSVSTLKIQRTERGDSAVYLCASSLVSSLANEQFFGPGTRLTVL.

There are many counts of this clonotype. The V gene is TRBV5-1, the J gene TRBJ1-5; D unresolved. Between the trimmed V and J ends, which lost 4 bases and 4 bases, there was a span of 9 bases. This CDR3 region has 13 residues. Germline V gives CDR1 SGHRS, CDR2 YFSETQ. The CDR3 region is CASSPTGNQPQHF. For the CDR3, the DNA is TGCGCCAGCAGCCCGACGGGAAATCAGCCCCAGCATTTT.

DNA for the CDR3: TGTGCCTGTAGTTCGGGACAGGGCCTCACTGAAGCTTTCTTT. Residues: CACSSGQGLTEAFF. This sequence joins TRBV30 and TRBJ1-1; 9 bases fit TRBD1. Germline CDR1 and CDR2: GTSNPN and SVGIG (reference sequence). The CDR3 loop spans 14 amino acids. The junction had 9 bases not matched to a gene; V was cut back by 6 bases and J by 4 bases.

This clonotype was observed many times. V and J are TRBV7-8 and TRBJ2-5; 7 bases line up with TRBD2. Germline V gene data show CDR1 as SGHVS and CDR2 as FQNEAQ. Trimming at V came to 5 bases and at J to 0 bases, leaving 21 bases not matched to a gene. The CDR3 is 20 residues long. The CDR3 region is CASSHQKLSGGRGYQETQYF. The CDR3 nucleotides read TGTGCCAGCAGCCATCAAAAGCTTTCCGGCGGGAGAGGATACCAAGAGACCCAGTACTTC.

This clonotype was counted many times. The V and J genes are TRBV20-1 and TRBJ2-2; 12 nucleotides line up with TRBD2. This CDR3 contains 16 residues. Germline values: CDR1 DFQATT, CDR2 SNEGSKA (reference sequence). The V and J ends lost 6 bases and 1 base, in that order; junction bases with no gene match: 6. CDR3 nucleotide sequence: TGCAGTGCCCCTCTAGCGGGAGGGCGGAACACCGGGGAGCTGTTTTTT. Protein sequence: CSAPLAGGRNTGELFF.

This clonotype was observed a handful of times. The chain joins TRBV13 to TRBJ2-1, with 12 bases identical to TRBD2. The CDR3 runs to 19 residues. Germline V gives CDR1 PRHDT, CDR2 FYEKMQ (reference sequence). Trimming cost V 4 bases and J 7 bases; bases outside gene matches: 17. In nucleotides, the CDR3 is TGTGCCAGCAGCTCCCAGGGGGTATGGCTAGCGGGAGGGATGAATGAGCAGTTCTTC. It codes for CASSSQGVWLAGGMNEQFF. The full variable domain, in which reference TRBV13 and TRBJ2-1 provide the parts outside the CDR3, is AAGVIQSPRHLIKEKRETATLKCYPIPRHDTVYWYQQGPGQDPQFLISFYEKMQSDKGSIPDRFSAQQFSDYHSELNMSSLELGDSALYFCASSSQGVWLAGGMNEQFFGPGTRLTVL.

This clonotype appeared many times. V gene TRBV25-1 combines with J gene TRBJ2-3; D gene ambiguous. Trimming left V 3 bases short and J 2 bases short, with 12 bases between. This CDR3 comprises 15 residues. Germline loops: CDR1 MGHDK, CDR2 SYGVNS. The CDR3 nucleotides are TGTGCCAGCAGTGACCCCAAGCAGGTCACAGATACGCAGTATTTT. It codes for CASSDPKQVTDTQYF. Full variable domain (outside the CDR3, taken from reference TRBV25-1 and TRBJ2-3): EADIYQTPRYLVIGTGKKITLECSQTMGHDKMYWYQQDPGMELHLIHYSYGVNSTEKGDLSSESTVSRIRTEHFPLTLESARPSHTSQYLCASSDPKQVTDTQYFGPGTRLTVL.

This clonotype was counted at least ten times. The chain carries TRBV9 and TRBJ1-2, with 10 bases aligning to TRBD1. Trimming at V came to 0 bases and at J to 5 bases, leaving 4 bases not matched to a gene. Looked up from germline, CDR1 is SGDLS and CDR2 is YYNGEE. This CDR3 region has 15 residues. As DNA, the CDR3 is TGTGCCAGCAGCGTAGATACGGGACAGGGGTATGGCTACACCTTC. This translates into CASSVDTGQGYGYTF. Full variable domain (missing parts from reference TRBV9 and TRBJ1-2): DSGVTQTPKHLITATGQRVTLRCSPRSGDLSVYWYQQSLDQGLQFLIQYYNGEERAKGNILERFSAQQFPDLHSELNLSSLELGDSALYFCASSVDTGQGYGYTFGSGTRLTVV.

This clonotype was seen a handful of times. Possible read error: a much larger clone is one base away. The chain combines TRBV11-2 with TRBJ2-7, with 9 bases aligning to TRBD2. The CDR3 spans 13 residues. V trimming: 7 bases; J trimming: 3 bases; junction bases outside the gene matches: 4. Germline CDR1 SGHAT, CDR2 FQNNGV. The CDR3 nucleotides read TGTGCCAGCACCCCGACTAGCGGCTACGAGCAGTACTTC. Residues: CASTPTSGYEQYF.

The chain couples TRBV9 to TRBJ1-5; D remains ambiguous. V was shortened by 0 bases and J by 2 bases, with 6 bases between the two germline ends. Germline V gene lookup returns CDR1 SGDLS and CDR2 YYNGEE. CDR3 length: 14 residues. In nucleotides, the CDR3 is TGTGCCAGCAGCGTAGGATGGGGCAATCAGCCCCAGCATTTT. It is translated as CASSVGWGNQPQHF. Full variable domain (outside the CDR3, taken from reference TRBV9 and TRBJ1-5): DSGVTQTPKHLITATGQRVTLRCSPRSGDLSVYWYQQSLDQGLQFLIQYYNGEERAKGNILERFSAQQFPDLHSELNLSSLELGDSALYFCASSVGWGNQPQHFGDGTRLSIL.

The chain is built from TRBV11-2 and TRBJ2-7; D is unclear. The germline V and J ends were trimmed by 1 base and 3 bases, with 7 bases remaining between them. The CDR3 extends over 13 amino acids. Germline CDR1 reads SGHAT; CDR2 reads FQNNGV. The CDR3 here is CASSLGPLYEQYF. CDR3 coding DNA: TGTGCCAGCAGCTTAGGTCCCCTCTACGAGCAGTACTTC.

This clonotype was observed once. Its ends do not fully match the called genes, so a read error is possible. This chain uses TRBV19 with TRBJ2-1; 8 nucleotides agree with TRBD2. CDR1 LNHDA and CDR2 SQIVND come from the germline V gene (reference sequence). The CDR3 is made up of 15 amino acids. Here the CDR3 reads CASSLGLASYNEQLF. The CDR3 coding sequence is TGTGCCAGTAGCCTCGGACTAGCTTCCTACAATGAGCAGCTCTTC.

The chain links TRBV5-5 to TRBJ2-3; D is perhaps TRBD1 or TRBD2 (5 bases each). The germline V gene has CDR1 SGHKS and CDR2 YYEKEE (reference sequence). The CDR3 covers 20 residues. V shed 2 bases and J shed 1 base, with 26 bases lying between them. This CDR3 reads CASSLYSSIGTGLRTDTQYF. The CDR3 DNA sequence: TGTGCCAGCAGCTTATATTCGTCAATCGGGACGGGCCTCCGCACAGATACGCAGTATTTT.

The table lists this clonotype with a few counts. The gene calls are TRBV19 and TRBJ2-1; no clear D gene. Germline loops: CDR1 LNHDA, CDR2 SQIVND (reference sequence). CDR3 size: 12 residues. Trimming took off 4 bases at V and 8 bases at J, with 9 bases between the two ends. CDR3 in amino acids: CASSTIRHEQFF. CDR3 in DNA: TGTGCCAGTAGTACCATCCGCCATGAGCAGTTCTTC. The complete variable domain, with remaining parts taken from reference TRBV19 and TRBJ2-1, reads DGGITQSPKYLFRKEGQNVTLSCEQNLNHDAMYWYRQDPGQGLRLIYYSQIVNDFQKGDIAEGYSVSREKKESFPLTVTSAQKNPTAFYLCASSTIRHEQFFGPGTRLTVL.

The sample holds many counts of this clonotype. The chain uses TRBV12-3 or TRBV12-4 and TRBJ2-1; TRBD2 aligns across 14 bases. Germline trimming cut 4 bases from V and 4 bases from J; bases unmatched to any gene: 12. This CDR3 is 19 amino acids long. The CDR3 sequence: CASSSPGLAGVFLYNEQFF. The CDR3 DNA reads TGTGCCAGCAGTTCACCGGGACTAGCGGGAGTATTTTTATACAATGAGCAGTTCTTC.

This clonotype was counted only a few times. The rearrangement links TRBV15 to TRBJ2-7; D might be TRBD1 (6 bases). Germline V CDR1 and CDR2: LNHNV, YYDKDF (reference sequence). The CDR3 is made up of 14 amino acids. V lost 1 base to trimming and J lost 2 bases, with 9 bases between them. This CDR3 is CATSRGGQTYEQYV. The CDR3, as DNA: TGTGCCACCAGCAGAGGTGGACAGACCTACGAGCAGTACGTC.

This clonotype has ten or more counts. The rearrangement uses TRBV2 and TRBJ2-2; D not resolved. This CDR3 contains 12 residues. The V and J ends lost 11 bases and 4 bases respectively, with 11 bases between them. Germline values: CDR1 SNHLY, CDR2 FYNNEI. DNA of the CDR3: TGTGCCGTAATTACCCTCACCGGGGAGCTGTTTTTT. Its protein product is CAVITLTGELFF.

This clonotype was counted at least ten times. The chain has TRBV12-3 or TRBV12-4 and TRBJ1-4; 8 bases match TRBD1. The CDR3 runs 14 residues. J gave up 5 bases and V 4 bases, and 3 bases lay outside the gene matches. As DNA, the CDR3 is TGTGCCAGCAGTTCAGGGGGCGGAAATGAAAAACTGTTTTTT. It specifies CASSSGGGNEKLFF.